This TCR beta chain emerged from a study of blood T cells in healthy people across ages (dated by TCRdb to between 2015 and 2016). Describing the broader study: In model experiments, template switching captured about one uniquely barcoded TCR beta cDNA molecule for every two T cells. The study measured age-related changes in TCR beta repertoire diversity using deep sequencing normalized with unique cDNA molecular identifiers. The donors were split into four age groups: young (average around 16 years), middle-aged (39), aged (approximately 59) and long-lived (roughly 80). To avoid experimental bias, donors of different ages were distributed randomly across sequencing lanes. For two donors (one aged 18 to 30 and one aged 80 or older), the study analyzed two additional independent replicas of 1 million unique cDNA reads from the same blood draw.

Library creation used 5' RACE. A second PCR of roughly 7 to 11 cycles was performed with a sample-barcoded 5' primer and a J-beta primer mix. Each TCR beta cDNA molecule received a unique molecular identifier from a template-switch 5' adaptor carrying 12 random nucleotides. Each sample yielded at least 3 million CDR3-containing paired-end reads. First-strand cDNA was synthesized from all RNA with the Mint cDNA synthesis kit, primed by a TRBC-specific oligonucleotide. After uracil-DNA glycosylase treatment, a first 18-cycle PCR used universal primers M1SS and BC2_uni_R on all cDNA. For the original study's pipeline: For normalization, 1 million high-quality reads were randomly selected from each sample, with every read carrying a distinct molecular identifier. Reads with shared molecular identifiers were discarded instead of being binned into consensus sequences. MiTCR, set to a Q25 quality threshold and the strictest error-elimination algorithm, was used for CDR3 identification, clonotype clustering and error correction. A nonparametric unseen species model with Euler transformation was used to estimate lower-bound total TCR beta diversity. TCRdb reran the public reads through fastp at Q25 and MiXCR, keeping productive beta chains. Rows are unified per CDR3 protein, each entry keeping the most common DNA and genes. TCRdb's processing, not the study's, gives the V and J calls here. The table for this sample lists roughly 1.9 million distinct CDR3 sequences; about two fifths of them were counted only once. The top ten clonotypes cover more than 20% of the sample.

The approximately 39 donors, aged about 6 to 95 years, were systemically healthy Caucasian individuals from Russia. Each donor gave around 9 milliliters of peripheral blood, collected into EDTA-treated Vacutainer tubes. Ficoll-Paque density-gradient centrifugation was used to isolate PBMCs, with at least 6.5 million obtained per sample. Total RNA, at least 5 micrograms per sample, was extracted from PBMCs with Trizol reagent. For every donor, flow cytometry on a PBMC aliquot measured the percentage of naive CD45RAhigh/CD27high T cells. With regard to this clonotype: Its binding antigen is unknown. Base qualities were left out, and no much larger clone turns up one base away.

Overall study results and their limits: Observed TCR beta diversity per million T cells fell roughly linearly with age, and a significant reduction was already apparent by age about 38. Estimates of total diversity based on one million sequenced T cells were regarded as lower bounds and as underestimates. The CMV infection status of donors was not known, potentially confounding age-related changes in expanded clonotypes. A strong correlation was found between observed TCR beta diversity and the percentage of naive T cells measured by flow cytometry. Bulk unsorted PBMC profiling prevented conclusive comparison of naive and antigen-experienced compartments. Compared with the aged group, the long-lived group had more naive CD4+ T cells, fewer expanded clones and increased TCR diversity, a pattern suggesting age selection.

The material sequenced was blood. The receptor was isolated from a human donor in good health.

The base sequence is TGTGCCAGCAGTTTAGGGGCAGGGGGTATAGTCGGGGAGCTGTTTTTT. Translated, it gives CASSLGAGGIVGELFF. The chain joins TRBV12-3 or TRBV12-4 to TRBJ2-2; 7 junctional bases match TRBD1. CDR3 length: 16 amino acids, cysteine to phenylalanine. The sequence is cut down to CDR3 DNA, 48 bases in frame from base 1. Clipping removes 1 base from V and 7 bases from J, with 9 as the unmatched junction base count.